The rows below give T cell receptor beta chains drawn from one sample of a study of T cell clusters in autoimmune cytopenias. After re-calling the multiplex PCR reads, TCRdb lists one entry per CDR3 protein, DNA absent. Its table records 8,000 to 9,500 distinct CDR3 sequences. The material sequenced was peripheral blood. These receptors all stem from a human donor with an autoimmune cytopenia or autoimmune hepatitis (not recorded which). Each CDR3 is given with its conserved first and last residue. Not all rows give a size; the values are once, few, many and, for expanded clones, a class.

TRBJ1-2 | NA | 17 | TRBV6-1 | CASSDTLGGQLGHGYTF
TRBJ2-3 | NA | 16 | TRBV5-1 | CASSLALAGAVDTQYF
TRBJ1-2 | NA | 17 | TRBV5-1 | CASSLAGQGAAGYGYTF
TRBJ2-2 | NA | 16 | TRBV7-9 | CASSPVAGGNTGELFF
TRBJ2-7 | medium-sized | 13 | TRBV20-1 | CSASGPSGYEQYF
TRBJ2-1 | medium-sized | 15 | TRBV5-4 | CASSPKAGGGNEQFF
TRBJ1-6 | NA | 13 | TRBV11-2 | CASSLGGVSPLHF
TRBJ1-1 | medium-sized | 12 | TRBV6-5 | CASSYGQGLAFF
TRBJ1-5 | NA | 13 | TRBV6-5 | CASSLDTYQPQHF
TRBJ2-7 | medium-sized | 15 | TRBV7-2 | CASSLEGTGNYEQYF
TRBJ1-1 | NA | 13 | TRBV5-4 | CASTGDRVTEAFF
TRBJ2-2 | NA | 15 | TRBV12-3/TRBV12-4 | CASSLSGPNTGELFF
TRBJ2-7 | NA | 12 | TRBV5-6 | CASCLVSSRQYF
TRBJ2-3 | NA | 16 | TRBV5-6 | CASSLRGTGRTDTQYF
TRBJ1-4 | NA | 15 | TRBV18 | CASSESLPRIEKLFF
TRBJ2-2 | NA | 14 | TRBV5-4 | CASSFQGDTGELFF
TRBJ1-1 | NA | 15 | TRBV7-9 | CASNDRGIGNTEAFF
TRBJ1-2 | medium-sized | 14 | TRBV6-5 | CASSGQGGDYGYTF
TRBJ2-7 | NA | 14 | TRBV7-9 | CASSEQGRTYEQYF
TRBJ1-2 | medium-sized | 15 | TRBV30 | CAWNRRALRNYGYTF
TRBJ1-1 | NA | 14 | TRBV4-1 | CASSQEHRDTLAFF
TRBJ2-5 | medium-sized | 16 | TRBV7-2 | CASSSSGTSSWETQYF
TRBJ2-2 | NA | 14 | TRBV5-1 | CASRKQGDLGELFF
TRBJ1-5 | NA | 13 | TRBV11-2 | CASSLDRSQPQHF
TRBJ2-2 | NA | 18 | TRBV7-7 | CASSPLAPRRSHTGELFF
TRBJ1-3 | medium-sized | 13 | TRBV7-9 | CASSATLGKTIYF
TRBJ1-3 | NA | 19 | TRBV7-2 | CASSLRQSSRFISGKTIYF
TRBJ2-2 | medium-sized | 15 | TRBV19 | CASSIRRGKAGELFF
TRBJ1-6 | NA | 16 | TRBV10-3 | CAISDREISYNSPLHF
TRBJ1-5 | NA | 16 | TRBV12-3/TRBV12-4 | CASSLLPPGSNQPQHF
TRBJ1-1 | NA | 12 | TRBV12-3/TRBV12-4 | CASSFPDTEAFF
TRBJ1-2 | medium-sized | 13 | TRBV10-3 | CAINNVDRGNYTF
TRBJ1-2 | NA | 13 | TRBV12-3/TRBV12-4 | CASTGQGVEGYTF
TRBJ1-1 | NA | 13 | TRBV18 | CASLSGQNTEAFF
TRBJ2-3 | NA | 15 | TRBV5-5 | CASSPGTGVTDTQYF
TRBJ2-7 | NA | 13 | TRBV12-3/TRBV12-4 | CASLDTVSYEQYF
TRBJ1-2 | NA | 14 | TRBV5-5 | CASSSTGGGYGYTF
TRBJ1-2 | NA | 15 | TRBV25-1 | CASSERGTGGYGYTF
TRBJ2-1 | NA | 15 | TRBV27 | CASRYSGQSSNEQFF
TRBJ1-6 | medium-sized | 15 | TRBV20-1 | CSARLKGQTNSPLHF
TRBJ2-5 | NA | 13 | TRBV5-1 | CASSLASLETQYF
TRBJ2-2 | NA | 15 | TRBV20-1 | CSARETGFRAGELFF
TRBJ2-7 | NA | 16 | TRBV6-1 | CASIRLPGPVSYEQYF
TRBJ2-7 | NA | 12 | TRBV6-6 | CASSKDSYEQYF
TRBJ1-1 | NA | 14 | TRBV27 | CASSLSGGSTEAFF
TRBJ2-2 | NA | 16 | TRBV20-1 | CSARPTGRGDTGELFF
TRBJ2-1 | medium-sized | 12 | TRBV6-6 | CASGRRQDEQFF
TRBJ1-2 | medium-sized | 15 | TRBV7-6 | CASSLREGRNYGYTF
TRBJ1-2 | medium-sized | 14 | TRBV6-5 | CASRSTGTGYGYTF
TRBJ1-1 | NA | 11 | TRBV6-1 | CASSRTEVAFF
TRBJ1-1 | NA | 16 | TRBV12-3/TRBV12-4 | CASSFRMTGGSTEAFF
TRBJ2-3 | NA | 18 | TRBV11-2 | CASSFSLMSVSSTDTQYF
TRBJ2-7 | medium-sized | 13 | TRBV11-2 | CASSWDTANEQYF
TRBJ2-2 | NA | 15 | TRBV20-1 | CSARLASRNTGELFF
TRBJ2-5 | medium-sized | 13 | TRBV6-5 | CASSRTPQETQYF
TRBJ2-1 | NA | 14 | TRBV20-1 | CSAVAGGRYNEQFF
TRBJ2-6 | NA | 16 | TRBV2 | CASSEGGIPGANVLTF
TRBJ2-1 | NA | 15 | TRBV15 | CATSIPGLASNEQFF
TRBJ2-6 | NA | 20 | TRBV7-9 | CASSQTLDRGRFSGANVLTF
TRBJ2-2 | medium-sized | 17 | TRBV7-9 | CASSFTWDGMNTGELFF